Below are 5 T cell receptor beta chains sequenced from a single sample in a study of CD8 T cells in Susac syndrome. An amount of RNA that ranged from about 0.45 to 1 ug was reverse transcribed with random hexamers. One entry per CDR3 protein results from TCRdb running MiXCR on the immunoSEQ multiplex PCR reads. The table has approximately 120,000 distinct CDR3 sequences, about 93% seen once. Material: CD8+ T cells from PBMCs. Receptors originate from a human donor with Susac syndrome.

The chain has TRBV7-9 and TRBJ2-3; 7 nucleotides match TRBD2. This CDR3 spans 18 amino acids. CDR1 is SEHNR and CDR2 is FQNEAQ in the germline V gene (reference sequence). The J segment lost 2 bases and the V segment lost 4 bases, leaving 15 bases of the junction unmatched. The CDR3 reads CASSSPPGGRLNTDTQYF. The CDR3 DNA sequence: TGTGCCAGCAGCTCCCCCCCTGGCGGGAGACTGAACACAGATACGCAGTATTTT.

The rearrangement links TRBV12-3 or TRBV12-4 to TRBJ2-7; no definite D call. CDR3 length: 12 amino acids. Trimming took 5 bases from V and 5 from J, leaving 10 bases between them. The CDR3 nucleotides read TGTGCCAGCAGTCCCAGCAGGCACGAGCAGTACTTC. It translates to CASSPSRHEQYF.

This clonotype has a single count. The V and J genes are TRBV12-3 or TRBV12-4 and TRBJ2-4, with D perhaps given as TRBD1 or TRBD2 (6 bases each). Trimming left V 3 bases short and J 7 bases short, with 19 bases between. This CDR3 spans 16 amino acids. DNA of the CDR3: TGTGCCAGCAGTTTTGGGGGGCTGGGCAGCGATAACATTCAGTACTTC. It specifies CASSFGGLGSDNIQYF.

The rearrangement joins TRBV18 to TRBJ1-1; D not certain. With 2 bases removed from V and 3 bases from J, the gap between germline ends came to 4 bases. This CDR3 comprises 12 residues. Germline lookup yields CDR1 KGHSH and CDR2 LQKENI. The CDR3 DNA follows: TGTGCCAGCTCACCAGAATACACTGAAGCTTTCTTT. Encoded protein: CASSPEYTEAFF.

The V call is TRBV30, the J call TRBJ2-7; the D gene could be TRBD1 or TRBD2 (5 bases each). V was cut by 1 base and J by 7 bases, with 14 bases left in between. The germline gives CDR1 GTSNPN, CDR2 SVGIG (reference sequence). This CDR3 is built from 13 residues. The chain's CDR3 is CAWSAGMAGEQYF. In DNA, the CDR3 is TGTGCCTGGAGTGCGGGGATGGCAGGGGAGCAGTACTTC. Complete variable domain (other parts from reference TRBV30 and TRBJ2-7): SQTIHQWPATLVQPVGSPLSLECTVEGTSNPNLYWYRQAAGRGLQLLFYSVGIGQISSEVPQNLSASRPQDRQFILSSKKLLLSDSGFYLCAWSAGMAGEQYFGPGTRLTVT.